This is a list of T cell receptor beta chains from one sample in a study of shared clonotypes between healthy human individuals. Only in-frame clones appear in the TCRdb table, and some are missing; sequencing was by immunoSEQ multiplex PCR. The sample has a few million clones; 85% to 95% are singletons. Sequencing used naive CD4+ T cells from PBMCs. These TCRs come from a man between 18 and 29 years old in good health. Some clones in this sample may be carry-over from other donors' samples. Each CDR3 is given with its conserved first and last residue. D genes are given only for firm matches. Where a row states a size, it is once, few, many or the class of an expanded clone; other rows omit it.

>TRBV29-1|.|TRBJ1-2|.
CSVERVLANYGYTF
TGCAGCGTTGAAAGGGTGCTAGCTAACTATGGCTACACCTTC
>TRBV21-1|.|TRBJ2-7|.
CASSKRRRASFYEQYF
TGTGCCAGCAGCAAAAGGAGGAGGGCTTCTTTCTACGAGCAGTACTTC
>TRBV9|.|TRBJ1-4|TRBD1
CASSSSGTGVEKLFF
TGTGCCAGCAGCTCCTCCGGGACAGGGGTTGAAAAACTGTTTTTT
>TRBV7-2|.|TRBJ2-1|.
CASSPAWGRSSYNEQFF
TGTGCCAGCAGCCCTGCCTGGGGGCGGAGCTCCTACAATGAGCAGTTCTTC
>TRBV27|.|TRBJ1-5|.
CASSSTLHQPQHF
TGTGCCAGCAGTTCCACCCTTCATCAGCCCCAGCATTTT
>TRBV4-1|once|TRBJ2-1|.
CASSQEGRYNEQFF
TGCGCCAGCAGCCAAGAGGGCAGGTACAATGAGCAGTTCTTC
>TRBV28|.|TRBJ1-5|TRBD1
CASSSQGAGNQPQHF
TGTGCCAGCAGTTCCCAGGGGGCGGGCAATCAGCCCCAGCATTTT
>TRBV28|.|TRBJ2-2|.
CASIEPGTGELFF
TGTGCCAGCATCGAGCCGGGGACCGGGGAGCTGTTTTTT
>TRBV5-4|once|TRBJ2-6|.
CASSFAYSSSGANVLTF
TGTGCCAGCAGCTTCGCGTATTCTAGTTCTGGGGCCAACGTCCTGACTTTC
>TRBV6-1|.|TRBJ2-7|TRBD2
CASSASASFGGEYYEQYF
TGTGCCAGCAGTGCCAGTGCGTCGTTCGGGGGGGAGTACTACGAGCAGTACTTC
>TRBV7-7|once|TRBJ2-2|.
CASSSGATGELFF
TGTGCCAGCAGCTCGGGGGCCACCGGGGAGCTGTTTTTT
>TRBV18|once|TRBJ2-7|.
CASSAGQPNFYEQYF
TGTGCCAGCTCAGCGGGACAGCCAAACTTCTACGAGCAGTACTTC
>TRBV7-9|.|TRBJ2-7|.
CASSLQGGTTYEQYF
TGTGCCAGCAGCTTACAGGGCGGGACCACCTACGAGCAGTACTTC
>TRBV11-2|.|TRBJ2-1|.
CASSYGLNQYNEQFF
TGTGCCAGCAGCTACGGACTTAACCAGTACAATGAGCAGTTCTTC
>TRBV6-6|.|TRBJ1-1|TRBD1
CASRLGTGEAFF
TGTGCCAGCAGACTCGGGACAGGTGAAGCTTTCTTT
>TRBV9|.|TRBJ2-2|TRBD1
CASSVVRGPNTGELFF
TGTGCCAGCAGCGTAGTCAGGGGGCCGAACACCGGGGAGCTGTTTTTT
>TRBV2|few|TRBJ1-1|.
CATRKQGEAFF
TGTGCCACCAGGAAACAGGGTGAAGCTTTCTTT
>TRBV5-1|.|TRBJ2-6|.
CASSPEGSGANVLTF
TGCGCCAGCAGCCCTGAGGGCTCTGGGGCCAACGTCCTGACTTTC
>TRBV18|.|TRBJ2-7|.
CASSPTGSSYEQYF
TGTGCCAGCTCACCAACCGGGAGCTCCTACGAGCAGTACTTC
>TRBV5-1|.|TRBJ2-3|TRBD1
CASSSVQGATDTQYF
TGCGCCAGCAGCTCCGTACAGGGGGCAACAGATACGCAGTATTTT
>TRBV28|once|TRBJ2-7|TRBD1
CASRTTGAAYEQYF
TGTGCCAGCAGGACAACAGGGGCCGCCTACGAGCAGTACTTC
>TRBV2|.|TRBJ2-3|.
CASRGWDDTQYF
TGTGCCAGCAGGGGGTGGGACGATACGCAGTATTTT
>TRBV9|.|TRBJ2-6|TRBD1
CASSQNKQGDRWANVLTF
TGTGCCAGCAGCCAAAATAAACAGGGGGATCGCTGGGCCAACGTCCTGACTTTC
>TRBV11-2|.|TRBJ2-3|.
CASGLEGADTQYF
TGTGCCAGCGGACTAGAGGGGGCAGATACGCAGTATTTT
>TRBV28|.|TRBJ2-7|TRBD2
CASRTSGRRYEQYF
TGTGCCAGCAGGACTAGCGGGAGGAGGTACGAGCAGTACTTC
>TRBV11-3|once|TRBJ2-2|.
CASSLDREGTGELFF
TGTGCCAGCAGCTTAGACAGGGAAGGCACCGGGGAGCTGTTTTTT
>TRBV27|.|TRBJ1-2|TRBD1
CASSPTLTGAPDYGYTF
TGTGCCAGCAGTCCTACCCTGACAGGGGCCCCTGACTATGGCTACACCTTC
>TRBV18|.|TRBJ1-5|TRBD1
CASSPTRGQEQPQHF
TGTGCCAGCTCACCAACGAGGGGGCAAGAACAGCCCCAGCATTTT
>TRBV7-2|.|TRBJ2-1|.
CASSLGVMASEQFF
TGTGCCAGCAGCTTAGGCGTGATGGCCTCCGAGCAGTTCTTC
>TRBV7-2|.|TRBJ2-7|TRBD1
CASSLAWDRVYEQYF
TGTGCCAGCAGCTTAGCATGGGACAGGGTATACGAGCAGTACTTC
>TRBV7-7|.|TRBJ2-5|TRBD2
CASSLRVASGIQETQYF
TGTGCCAGCAGCTTACGGGTGGCTAGCGGGATTCAAGAGACCCAGTACTTC
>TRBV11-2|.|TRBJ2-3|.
CASSSDHTDTQYF
TGTGCCAGCAGCTCGGACCACACAGATACGCAGTATTTT
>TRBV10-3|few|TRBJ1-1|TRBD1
CAIRDRAIGTEAFF
TGTGCCATCAGGGACAGGGCGATCGGCACTGAAGCTTTCTTT
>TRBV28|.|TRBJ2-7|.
CASSWTDTGYEQYF
TGTGCCAGCAGTTGGACAGATACGGGATACGAGCAGTACTTC
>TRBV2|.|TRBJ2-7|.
CASSDWGWGYEQYF
TGTGCCAGCAGTGACTGGGGGTGGGGCTACGAGCAGTACTTC
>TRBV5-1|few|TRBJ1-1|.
CASTEVGPNTEAFF
TGCGCCAGCACCGAAGTCGGACCTAACACTGAAGCTTTCTTT
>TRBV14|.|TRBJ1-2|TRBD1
CASSQETGLYGYTF
TGTGCCAGCAGCCAAGAGACAGGGCTTTATGGCTACACCTTC
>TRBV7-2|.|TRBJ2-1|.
CASSFTLNSYNEQFF
TGTGCCAGCAGCTTTACATTGAATTCCTACAATGAGCAGTTCTTC
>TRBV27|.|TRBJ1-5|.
CASSLRPIGRDFNQPQHF
TGTGCCAGCAGTTTAAGGCCAATAGGACGGGACTTCAATCAGCCCCAGCATTTT
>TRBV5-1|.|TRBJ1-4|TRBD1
CASSTQAGGTEKLFF
TGCGCCAGCAGCACCCAGGCAGGGGGTACTGAAAAACTGTTTTTT
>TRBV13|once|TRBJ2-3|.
CASSYYRARADTQYF
TGTGCCAGCAGCTACTACAGGGCCCGAGCAGATACGCAGTATTTT
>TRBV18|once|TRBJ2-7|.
CASSRGGGNSYEQYF
TGTGCCAGCTCAAGGGGAGGCGGAAATTCCTACGAGCAGTACTTC
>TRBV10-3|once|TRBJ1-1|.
CAISPTGNTEAFF
TGTGCCATCAGCCCGACTGGGAACACTGAAGCTTTCTTT
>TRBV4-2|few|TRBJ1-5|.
CASSQVTGFGNQPQHF
TGTGCCAGCAGCCAAGTGACGGGTTTCGGCAATCAGCCCCAGCATTTT
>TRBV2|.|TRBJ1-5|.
CASSEVTANQPQHF
TGTGCCAGCAGTGAAGTAACAGCTAATCAGCCCCAGCATTTT
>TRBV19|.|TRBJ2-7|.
CASRDYDYEQYF
TGTGCCAGTAGGGACTATGACTACGAGCAGTACTTC
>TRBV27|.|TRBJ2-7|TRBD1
CASSFHGTGVYEQYF
TGTGCCAGCAGTTTCCACGGGACAGGGGTGTACGAGCAGTACTTC
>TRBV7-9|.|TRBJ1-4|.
CASSPQGVVGEKLFF
TGTGCCAGCAGCCCCCAGGGTGTAGTAGGGGAAAAACTGTTTTTT
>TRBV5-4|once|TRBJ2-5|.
CASSLGRTLGETQYF
TGTGCCAGCAGCTTGGGCAGGACCCTGGGAGAGACCCAGTACTTC
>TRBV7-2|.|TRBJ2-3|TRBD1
CASVHRGRTDTQYF
TGTGCCAGCGTACACAGGGGGCGCACAGATACGCAGTATTTT
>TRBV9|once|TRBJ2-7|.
CASSETPMAVYEQYF
TGTGCCAGCAGCGAGACTCCCATGGCAGTCTACGAGCAGTACTTC
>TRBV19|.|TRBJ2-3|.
CASSRVSTDTQYF
TGTGCCAGTAGCCGTGTCAGCACAGATACGCAGTATTTT
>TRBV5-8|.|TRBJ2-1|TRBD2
CASSPQDEAGVGPHNEQFF
TGTGCCAGCAGCCCCCAGGATGAAGCGGGAGTGGGCCCACACAATGAGCAGTTCTTC
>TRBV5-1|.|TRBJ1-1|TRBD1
CASKGTGFEAFF
TGCGCCAGCAAGGGGACAGGCTTTGAAGCTTTCTTT
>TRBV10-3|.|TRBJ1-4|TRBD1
CAIGGTDNEKLFF
TGTGCCATCGGCGGGACAGATAATGAAAAACTGTTTTTT
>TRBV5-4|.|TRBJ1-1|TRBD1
CASSGRDRMNTEAFF
TGTGCCAGCAGCGGACGGGACAGAATGAACACTGAAGCTTTCTTT
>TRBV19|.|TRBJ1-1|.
CASSIRGEGNTEAFF
TGTGCCAGTAGTATTCGAGGGGAAGGGAACACTGAAGCTTTCTTT
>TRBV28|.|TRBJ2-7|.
CASSDTGPQYF
TGTGCCAGCAGTGATACCGGGCCCCAGTACTTC
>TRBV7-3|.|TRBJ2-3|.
CASSLRGGADTQYF
TGTGCCAGCAGCTTACGGGGTGGGGCAGATACGCAGTATTTT
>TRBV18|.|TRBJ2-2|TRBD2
CASSGGLAGDGTGELFF
TGTGCCAGCTCAGGGGGACTAGCGGGAGACGGAACCGGGGAGCTGTTTTTT